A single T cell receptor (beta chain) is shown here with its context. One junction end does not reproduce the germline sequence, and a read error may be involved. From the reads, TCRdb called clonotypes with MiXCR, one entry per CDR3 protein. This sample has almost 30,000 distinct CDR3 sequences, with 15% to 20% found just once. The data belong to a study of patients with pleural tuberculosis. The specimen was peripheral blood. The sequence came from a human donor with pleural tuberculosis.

CDR3 in amino acids: CASSHAIVAGGTSYGQYF. In nucleotides, the CDR3 is TGTGCCAGCAGCCACGCCATTGTAGCGGGAGGGACTTCCTACGGGCAGTACTTC. V and J are TRBV3-1 and TRBJ2-7, with 11 bases lining up with TRBD2. The CDR3 extends over 18 amino acids. Looked up from germline, CDR1 is LGHDT and CDR2 is YNNKEL (reference sequence).